These T cell receptor beta chains were read from a single sample in a study of blood T cell repertoires in COVID-19. The protocol was immunoSEQ multiplex PCR, while the TCRdb copy is restricted to in-frame clones and leaves out a portion. The sample yields around 30,000 clones, 90% seen once. Sequences were obtained from peripheral blood. The receptors originated from a man in his sixties with active COVID-19. CDR3s include the opening cysteine and the closing phenylalanine or tryptophan. The D gene is left open where the match is weak. Size is omitted from some rows. Given values are once, few, many or a class for expanded clones.

length,D,size,V,J,CDR3,DNA
14,TRBD1,.,TRBV5-1,TRBJ1-1,CASQGPGQGTEAFF,TGCGCCAGCCAGGGACCGGGACAGGGCACTGAAGCTTTCTTT
14,.,.,TRBV6-5,TRBJ2-7,CASSGGIGGYEQYF,TGTGCCAGCAGCGGGGGTATCGGGGGCTACGAGCAGTACTTC
13,.,once,TRBV5-4,TRBJ1-6,CASSLAGSSPLHF,TGTGCCAGCAGCTTGGCCGGGAGCTCACCCCTCCACTTT
15,.,.,TRBV6-6,TRBJ2-5,CASSYVPGVGETQYF,TGTGCCAGCAGTTACGTCCCGGGGGTTGGAGAGACCCAGTACTTC
15,.,.,TRBV9,TRBJ2-2,CASTMEQGRPGELFF,TGTGCCAGCACTATGGAACAGGGAAGGCCCGGGGAGCTGTTTTTT
15,.,.,TRBV7-3,TRBJ1-1,CASSSWGGDSPEAFF,TGTGCCAGCAGCTCTTGGGGGGGAGACAGCCCAGAAGCTTTCTTT
13,.,.,TRBV12-3/TRBV12-4,TRBJ1-2,CASSFSAGRSYTF,TGTGCCAGCAGTTTTTCCGCGGGGAGGAGCTACACCTTC
14,.,.,TRBV11-2,TRBJ1-3,CASSSLLSGNTIYF,TGTGCCAGCAGCTCCCTCCTATCCGGAAACACCATATATTTT
13,TRBD2,once,TRBV30,TRBJ2-5,CAWSVRGGETQYF,TGTGCCTGGAGTGTACGGGGGGGCGAGACCCAGTACTTC
13,TRBD2,.,TRBV28,TRBJ2-7,CASRGGGLREQYF,TGTGCCAGCCGGGGGGGAGGGCTTAGGGAGCAGTACTTC
14,TRBD1,.,TRBV19,TRBJ1-1,CASSTQGVISEAFF,TGTGCCAGTAGTACCCAGGGGGTAATCTCTGAAGCTTTCTTT
13,TRBD1,few,TRBV7-9,TRBJ2-7,CASSFRTGSEQYF,TGTGCCAGCAGCTTCCGGACAGGAAGCGAGCAGTACTTC
13,TRBD1,.,TRBV14,TRBJ1-2,CASSQIQGSGYTF,TGTGCCAGCAGCCAGATACAGGGGTCTGGCTACACCTTC
15,TRBD2,.,TRBV6-5,TRBJ2-5,CASSLSSGPEETQYF,TGTGCCAGCAGCCTCTCTAGCGGGCCGGAAGAGACCCAGTACTTC
10,.,once,TRBV30,TRBJ1-1,CAWASSEAFF,TGTGCCTGGGCCTCTTCTGAAGCTTTCTTT
15,.,.,TRBV11-3,TRBJ1-2,CASSFSTGTTMGYTF,TGTGCCAGCAGCTTTAGCACCGGGACAACTATGGGCTACACCTTC
16,TRBD1,once,TRBV4-3,TRBJ2-7,CASSLRWGQGLYEQYF,TGCGCCAGCAGCCTAAGATGGGGACAGGGACTCTACGAGCAGTACTTC
13,.,.,TRBV27,TRBJ2-5,CASSSTRKETQYF,TGTGCCAGCAGTAGTACTAGAAAAGAGACCCAGTACTTC
16,.,.,TRBV7-2,TRBJ2-2,CASSMSGLRVAGELFF,TGTGCCAGCAGCATGAGTGGACTCCGCGTGGCCGGGGAGCTGTTTTTT
14,TRBD1,.,TRBV6-5,TRBJ1-1,CASRNRDRGSEAFF,TGTGCCAGCAGGAACCGGGACAGGGGGTCTGAAGCTTTCTTT
16,TRBD1,.,TRBV24-1,TRBJ2-1,CATSGHRDRAPNEQFF,TGTGCCACCAGTGGCCATCGGGACAGGGCTCCAAATGAGCAGTTCTTC
13,.,.,TRBV3-1/TRBV3-2,TRBJ2-1,CASSQGGWYEQFF,TGTGCCAGCAGCCAAGGAGGGTGGTATGAGCAGTTCTTC
15,.,once,TRBV21-1,TRBJ2-7,CASSIRTGRGYEQYF,TGTGCCAGCAGCATACGGACAGGGAGAGGTTACGAGCAGTACTTC
17,TRBD1,.,TRBV7-9,TRBJ2-3,CASIPTTLGQVTDTQYF,TGTGCCAGCATTCCTACCACCCTTGGACAGGTCACAGATACGCAGTATTTT
14,TRBD1,.,TRBV7-6,TRBJ2-2,CASTRGRNTGELFF,TGTGCCAGCACCAGGGGGCGTAACACCGGGGAGCTGTTTTTT
20,TRBD2,.,TRBV10-2,TRBJ2-2,CASSEGARLAGAANTGELFF,TGCGCCAGCAGTGAGGGGGCGCGACTAGCGGGGGCCGCGAACACCGGGGAGCTGTTTTTT